Sequencing of this T cell receptor (beta chain) was carried out in a study of type 1 regulatory T cells. Study context: T-allo10 is a Tr1-enriched, alloantigen-specific CD4 T cell product made in vitro.

General study points: Type 1 regulatory T cells had a more restricted TCR repertoire than non-type 1 regulatory T cells.

Using its own MiXCR run on the reads, TCRdb lists one record per CDR3 protein. The repertoire holds 63,000 or so distinct CDR3 sequences, with 49% as singletons. The count of this clonotype is one. Its antigen is still unknown. The receptor's source is a human donor in good health. Input material: cultured non-Tr1 T cells, either the whole culture or a sorted T cell fraction (not recorded which).

The CDR3 DNA is TGCGCCAGCAGCTCCGGGAATAGCGGGGGGGAGACCCAGTACTTC. This translates into CASSSGNSGGETQYF. The V gene is TRBV5-1, the J gene TRBJ2-5; 10 bases are shared with TRBD2. Germline loops: CDR1 SGHRS, CDR2 YFSETQ. The CDR3 length is 15 residues. After removal of 3 bases from V and 5 bases from J, the junction contained 7 bases not matched to a gene.